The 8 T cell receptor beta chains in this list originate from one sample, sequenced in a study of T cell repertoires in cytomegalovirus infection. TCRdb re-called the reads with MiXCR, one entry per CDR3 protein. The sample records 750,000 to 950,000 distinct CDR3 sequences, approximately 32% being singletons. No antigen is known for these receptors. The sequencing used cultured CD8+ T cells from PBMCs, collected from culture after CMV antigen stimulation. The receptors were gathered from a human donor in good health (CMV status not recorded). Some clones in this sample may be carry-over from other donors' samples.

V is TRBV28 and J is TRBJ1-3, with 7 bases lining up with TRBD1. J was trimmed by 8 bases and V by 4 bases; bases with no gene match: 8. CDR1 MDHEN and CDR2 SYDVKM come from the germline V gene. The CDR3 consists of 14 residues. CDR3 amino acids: CASSSDRTTDTIYF. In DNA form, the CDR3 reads TGTGCCAGCAGTTCGGACAGGACGACGGACACCATATATTTT.

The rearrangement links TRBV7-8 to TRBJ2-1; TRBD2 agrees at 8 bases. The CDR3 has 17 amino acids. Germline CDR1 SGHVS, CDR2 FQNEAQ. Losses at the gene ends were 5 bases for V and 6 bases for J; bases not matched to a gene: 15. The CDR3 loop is CASSPGVAGPQGNEQFF. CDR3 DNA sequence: TGTGCCAGCAGCCCTGGAGTAGCGGGGCCCCAGGGCAATGAGCAGTTCTTC.

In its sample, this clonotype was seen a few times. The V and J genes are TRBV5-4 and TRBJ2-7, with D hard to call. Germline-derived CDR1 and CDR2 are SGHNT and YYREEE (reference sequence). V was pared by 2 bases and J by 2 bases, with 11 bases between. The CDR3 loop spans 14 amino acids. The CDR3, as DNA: TGTGCCAGCAGCTTTGGGGATTCAACCTACGAGCAGTACTTC. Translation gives CASSFGDSTYEQYF.

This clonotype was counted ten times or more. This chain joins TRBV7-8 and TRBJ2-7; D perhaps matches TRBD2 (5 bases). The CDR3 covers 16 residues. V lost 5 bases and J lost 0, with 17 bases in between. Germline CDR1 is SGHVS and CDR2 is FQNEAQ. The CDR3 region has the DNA TGTGCCAGCAGCCAACCTTCAGACTACGGCTCCTACGAGCAGTACTTC. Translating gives CASSQPSDYGSYEQYF.

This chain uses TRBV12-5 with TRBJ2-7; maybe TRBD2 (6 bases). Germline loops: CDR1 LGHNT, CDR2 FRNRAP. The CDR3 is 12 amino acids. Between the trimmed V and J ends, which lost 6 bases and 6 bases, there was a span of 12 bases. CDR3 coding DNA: TGTGCTAGTGGGGGGGGTGGGCGCGAGCAGTACTTC. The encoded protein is CASGGGGREQYF. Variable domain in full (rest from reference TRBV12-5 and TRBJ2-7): DARVTQTPRHKVTEMGQEVTMRCQPILGHNTVFWYRQTMMQGLELLAYFRNRAPLDDSGMPKDRFSAEMPDATLATLKIQPSEPRDSAVYFCASGGGGREQYFGPGTRLTVT.

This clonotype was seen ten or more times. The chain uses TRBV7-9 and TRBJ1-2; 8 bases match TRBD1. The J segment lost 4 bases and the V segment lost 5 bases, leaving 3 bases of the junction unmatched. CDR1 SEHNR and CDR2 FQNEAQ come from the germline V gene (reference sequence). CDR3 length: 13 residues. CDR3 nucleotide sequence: TGTGCCAGCAGCCAAGGACAGGGCTATGGCTACACCTTC. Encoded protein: CASSQGQGYGYTF.

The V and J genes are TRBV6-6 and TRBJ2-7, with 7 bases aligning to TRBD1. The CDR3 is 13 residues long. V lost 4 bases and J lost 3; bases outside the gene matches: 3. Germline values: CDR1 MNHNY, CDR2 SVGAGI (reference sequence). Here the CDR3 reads CASSFDRDYEQYF. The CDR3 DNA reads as TGTGCCAGCAGTTTCGACAGGGACTACGAGCAGTACTTC.

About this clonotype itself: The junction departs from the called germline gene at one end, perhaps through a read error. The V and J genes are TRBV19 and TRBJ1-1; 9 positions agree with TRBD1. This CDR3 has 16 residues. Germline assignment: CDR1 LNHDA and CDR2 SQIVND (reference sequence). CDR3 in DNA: TGTGCCAGTAGTCCCAACAGGGGGCCGGTGAACACTGAAGCTTACTTT. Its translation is CASSPNRGPVNTEAYF.